This T cell receptor (beta chain) is from a study of blood T cell repertoires in COVID-19. Background on the study: COVID-19 samples, acute and convalescent, were from the United States, Italy and Spain. The analysed material was cDNA or gDNA that came from T cells, B-cell-depleted T cells, or PBMCs.

CDR3 length equals 14 residues. Germline V lookup: CDR1 MDHEN, CDR2 SYDVKM. Trimming stripped 4 bases from V and 5 bases from J, with 11 bases between. Original methodology: Nucleated cell number was recorded as an estimate derived from reference gene primer amplification. Measured with immunoSEQ multiplex PCR; TCRdb has only the in-frame clones, and not every one. V and J calls and clone size are copied from that table; D and trimming were computed from the DNA. The sample has around 230,000 clones, around 80% seen once. The origin of this receptor is a woman aged 45-65 years with acute or convalescent COVID-19. The rearrangement links TRBV28 to TRBJ1-4; TRBD1 might be the D (6 bases). The material sequenced was peripheral blood. The CDR3: CASSSQGLNEKLFF. The CDR3 nucleotides are TGTGCCAGCAGTTCGCAGGGGTTAAATGAAAAACTGTTTTTT. Supplemented by reference TRBV28 and TRBJ1-4, the full variable domain reads DVKVTQSSRYLVKRTGEKVFLECVQDMDHENMFWYRQDPGLGLRLIYFSYDVKMKEKGDIPEGYSVSREKKERFSLILESASTNQTSMYLCASSSQGLNEKLFFGSGTQLSVL.